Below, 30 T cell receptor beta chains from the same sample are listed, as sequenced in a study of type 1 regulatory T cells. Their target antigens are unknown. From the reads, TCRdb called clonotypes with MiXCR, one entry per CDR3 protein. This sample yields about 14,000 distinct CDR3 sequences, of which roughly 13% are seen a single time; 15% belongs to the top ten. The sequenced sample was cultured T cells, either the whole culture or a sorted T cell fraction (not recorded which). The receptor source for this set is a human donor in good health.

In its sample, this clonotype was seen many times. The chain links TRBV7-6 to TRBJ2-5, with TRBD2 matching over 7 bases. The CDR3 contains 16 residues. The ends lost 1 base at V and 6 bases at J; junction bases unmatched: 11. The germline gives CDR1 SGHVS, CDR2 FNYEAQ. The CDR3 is CASSLVLTSVEKTQYF. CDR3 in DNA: TGTGCCAGCAGCTTAGTTCTTACTAGCGTGGAAAAGACCCAGTACTTC.

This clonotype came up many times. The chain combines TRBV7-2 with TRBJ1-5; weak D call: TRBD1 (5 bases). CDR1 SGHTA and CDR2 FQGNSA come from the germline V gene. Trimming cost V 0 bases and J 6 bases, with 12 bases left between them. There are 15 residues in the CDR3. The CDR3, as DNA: TGTGCCAGCAGCTTAGCCAAAGGGGCCGTTCAGCCCCAGCATTTT. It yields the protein CASSLAKGAVQPQHF.

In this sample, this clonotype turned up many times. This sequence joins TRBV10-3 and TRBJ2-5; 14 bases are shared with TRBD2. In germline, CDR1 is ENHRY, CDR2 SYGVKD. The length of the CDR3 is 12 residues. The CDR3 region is CATSGRGETQYF. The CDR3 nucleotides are TGTGCGACTAGCGGGAGGGGAGAGACCCAGTACTTC.

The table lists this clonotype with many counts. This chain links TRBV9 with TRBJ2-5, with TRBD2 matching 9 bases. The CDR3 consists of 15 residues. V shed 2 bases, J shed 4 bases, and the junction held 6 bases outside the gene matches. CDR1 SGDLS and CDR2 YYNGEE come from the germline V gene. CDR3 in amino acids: CASSVAPAGGETQYF. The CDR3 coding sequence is TGTGCCAGCAGCGTGGCCCCAGCGGGAGGAGAGACCCAGTACTTC.

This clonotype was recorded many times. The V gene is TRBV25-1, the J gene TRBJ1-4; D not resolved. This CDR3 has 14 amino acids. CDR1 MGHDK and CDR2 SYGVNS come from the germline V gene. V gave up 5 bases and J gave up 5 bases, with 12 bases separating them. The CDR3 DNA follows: TGTGCCAGCAGTAGATACACTGAAAATGAAAAACTGTTTTTT. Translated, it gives CASSRYTENEKLFF.

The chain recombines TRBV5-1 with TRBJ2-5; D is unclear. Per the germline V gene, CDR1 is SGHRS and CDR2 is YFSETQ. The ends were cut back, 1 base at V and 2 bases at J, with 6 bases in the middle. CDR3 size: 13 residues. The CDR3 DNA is TGCGCCAGCAGCTTGAGCCAACAAGAGACCCAGTACTTC. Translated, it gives CASSLSQQETQYF. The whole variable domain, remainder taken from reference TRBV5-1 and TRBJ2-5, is KAGVTQTPRYLIKTRGQQVTLSCSPISGHRSVSWYQQTPGQGLQFLFEYFSETQRNKGNFPGRFSGRQFSNSRSEMNVSTLELGDSALYLCASSLSQQETQYFGPGTRLLVL.

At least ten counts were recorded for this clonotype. In DNA, the CDR3 is TGTGCCAGCAGCCCCCGGGACCCCGGGGAGCTGTTTTTT. This sequence encodes CASSPRDPGELFF. This chain uses TRBV7-2 with TRBJ2-2, with D perhaps assigned TRBD1 or TRBD2 (5 bases each). The V end was cut by 5 bases, the J end by 6 bases, with 10 bases between. Germline V gives CDR1 SGHTA, CDR2 FQGNSA. The CDR3 covers 13 residues.

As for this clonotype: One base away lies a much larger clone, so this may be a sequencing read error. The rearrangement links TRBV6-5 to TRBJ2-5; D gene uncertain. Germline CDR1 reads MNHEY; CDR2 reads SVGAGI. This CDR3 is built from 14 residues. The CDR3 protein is CAISPTYKQETRYF. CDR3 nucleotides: TGTGCCATCAGCCCGACGTATAAACAAGAGACCCGGTACTTC.

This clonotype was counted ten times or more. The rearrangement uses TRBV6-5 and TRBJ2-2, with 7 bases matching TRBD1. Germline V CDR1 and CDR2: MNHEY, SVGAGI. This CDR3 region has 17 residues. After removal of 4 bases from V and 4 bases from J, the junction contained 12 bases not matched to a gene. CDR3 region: CASSSQGSGVSTGELFF. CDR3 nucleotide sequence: TGTGCCAGCAGTTCACAGGGGTCCGGGGTCAGCACCGGGGAGCTGTTTTTT.

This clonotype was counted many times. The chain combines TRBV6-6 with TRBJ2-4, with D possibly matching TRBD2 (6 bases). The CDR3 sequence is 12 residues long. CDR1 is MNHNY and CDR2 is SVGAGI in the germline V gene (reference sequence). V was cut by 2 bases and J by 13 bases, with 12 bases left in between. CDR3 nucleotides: TGTGCCAGCAGTTACGCTGGACTACGACAGTACTTC. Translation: CASSYAGLRQYF.

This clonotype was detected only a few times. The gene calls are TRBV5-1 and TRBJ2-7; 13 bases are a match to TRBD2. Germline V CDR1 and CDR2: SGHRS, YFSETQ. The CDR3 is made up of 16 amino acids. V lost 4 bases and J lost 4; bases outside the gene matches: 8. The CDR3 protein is CASSISLAGGGYEQYF. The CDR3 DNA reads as TGCGCCAGCAGCATCTCACTAGCGGGAGGGGGTTACGAGCAGTACTTC. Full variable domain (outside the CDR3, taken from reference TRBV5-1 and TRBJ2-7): KAGVTQTPRYLIKTRGQQVTLSCSPISGHRSVSWYQQTPGQGLQFLFEYFSETQRNKGNFPGRFSGRQFSNSRSEMNVSTLELGDSALYLCASSISLAGGGYEQYFGPGTRLTVT.

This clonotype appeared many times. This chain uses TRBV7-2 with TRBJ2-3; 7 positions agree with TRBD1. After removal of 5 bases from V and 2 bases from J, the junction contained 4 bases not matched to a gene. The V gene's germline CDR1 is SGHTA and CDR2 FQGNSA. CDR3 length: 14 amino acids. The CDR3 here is CASSRGQLTDTQYF. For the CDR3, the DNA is TGTGCCAGCAGCAGGGGACAGCTCACAGATACGCAGTATTTT.

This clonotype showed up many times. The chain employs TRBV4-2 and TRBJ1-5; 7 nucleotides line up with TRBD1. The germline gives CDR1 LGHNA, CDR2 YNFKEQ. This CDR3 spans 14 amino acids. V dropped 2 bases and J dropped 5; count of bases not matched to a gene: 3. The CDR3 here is CASSQTGEHQPQHF. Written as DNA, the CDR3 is TGTGCCAGCAGCCAAACAGGGGAACATCAGCCCCAGCATTTT.

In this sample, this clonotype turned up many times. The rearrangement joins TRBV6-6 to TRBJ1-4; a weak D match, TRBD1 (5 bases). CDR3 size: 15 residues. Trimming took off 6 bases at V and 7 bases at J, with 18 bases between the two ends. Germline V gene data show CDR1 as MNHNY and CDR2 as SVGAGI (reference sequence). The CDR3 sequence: CASSSLSIGAEKLFF. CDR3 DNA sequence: TGTGCCAGCAGCTCCCTGTCTATAGGGGCTGAAAAACTGTTTTTT.

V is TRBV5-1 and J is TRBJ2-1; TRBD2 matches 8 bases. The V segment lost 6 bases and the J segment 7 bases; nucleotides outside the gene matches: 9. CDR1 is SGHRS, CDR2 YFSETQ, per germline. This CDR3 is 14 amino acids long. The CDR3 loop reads CASTQTGGGNEQFF. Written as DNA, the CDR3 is TGCGCCAGCACCCAGACGGGCGGGGGGAATGAGCAGTTCTTC.

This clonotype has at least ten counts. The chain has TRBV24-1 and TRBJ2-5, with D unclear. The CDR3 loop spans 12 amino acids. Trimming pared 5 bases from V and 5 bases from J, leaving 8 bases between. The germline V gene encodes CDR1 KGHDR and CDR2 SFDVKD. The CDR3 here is CATSANVETQYF. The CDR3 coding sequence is TGTGCCACCAGTGCGAATGTGGAGACCCAGTACTTC.

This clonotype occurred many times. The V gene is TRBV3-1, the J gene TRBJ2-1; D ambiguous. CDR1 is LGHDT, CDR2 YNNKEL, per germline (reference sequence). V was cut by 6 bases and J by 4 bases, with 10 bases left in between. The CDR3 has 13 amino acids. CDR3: CASSQTQYNEQFF. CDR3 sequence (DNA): TGTGCCAGCAGTCAGACTCAATACAATGAGCAGTTCTTC.

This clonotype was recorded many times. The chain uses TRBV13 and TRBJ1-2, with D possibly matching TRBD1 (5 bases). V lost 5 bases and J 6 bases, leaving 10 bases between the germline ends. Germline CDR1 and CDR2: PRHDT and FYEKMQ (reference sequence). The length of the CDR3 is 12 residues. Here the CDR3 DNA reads TGTGCCAGCAGCCACTGGGGGGATGGCTACACCTTC. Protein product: CASSHWGDGYTF.

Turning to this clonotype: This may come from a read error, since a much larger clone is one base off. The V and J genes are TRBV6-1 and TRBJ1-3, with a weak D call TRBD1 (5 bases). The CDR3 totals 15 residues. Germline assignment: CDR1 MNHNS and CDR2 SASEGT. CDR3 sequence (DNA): TGTGCCAGCGGTGAATGGGGCAGCTCTGGAAACACCATATATTTT. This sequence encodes CASGEWGSSGNTIYF.

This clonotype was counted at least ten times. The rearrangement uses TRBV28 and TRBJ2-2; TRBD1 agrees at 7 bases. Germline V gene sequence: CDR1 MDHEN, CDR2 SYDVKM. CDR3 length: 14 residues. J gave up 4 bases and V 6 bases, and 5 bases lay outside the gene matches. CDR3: CASSRGGVTGELFF. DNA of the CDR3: TGTGCCAGCAGCAGAGGGGGCGTCACCGGGGAGCTGTTTTTT.

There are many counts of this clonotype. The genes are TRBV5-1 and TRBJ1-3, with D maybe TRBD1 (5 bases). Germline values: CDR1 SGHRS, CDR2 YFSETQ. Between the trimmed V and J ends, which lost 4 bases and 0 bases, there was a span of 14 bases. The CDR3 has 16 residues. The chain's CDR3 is CASSPGGTPSGNTIYF. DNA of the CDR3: TGCGCCAGCAGCCCCGGGGGGACCCCCTCTGGAAACACCATATATTTT.

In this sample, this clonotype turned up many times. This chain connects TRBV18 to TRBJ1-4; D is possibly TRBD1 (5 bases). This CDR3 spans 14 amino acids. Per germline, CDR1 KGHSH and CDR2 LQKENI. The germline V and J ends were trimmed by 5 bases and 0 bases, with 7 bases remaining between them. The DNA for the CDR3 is TGTGCCAGCTCAGGGGCCGCAACTAATGAAAAACTGTTTTTT. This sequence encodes CASSGAATNEKLFF.

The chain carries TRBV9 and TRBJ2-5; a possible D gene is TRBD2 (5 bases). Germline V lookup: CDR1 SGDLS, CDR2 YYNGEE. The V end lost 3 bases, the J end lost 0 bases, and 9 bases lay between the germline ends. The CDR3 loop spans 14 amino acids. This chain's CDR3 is CASSGPGYQETQYF. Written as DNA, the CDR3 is TGTGCCAGCAGCGGACCGGGGTACCAAGAGACCCAGTACTTC.

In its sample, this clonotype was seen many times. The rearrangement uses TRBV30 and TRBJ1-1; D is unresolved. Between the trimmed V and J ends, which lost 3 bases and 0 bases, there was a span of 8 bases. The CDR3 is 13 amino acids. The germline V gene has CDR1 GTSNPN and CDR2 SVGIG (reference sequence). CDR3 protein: CAWRNTLNTEAFF. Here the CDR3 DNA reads TGTGCCTGGAGAAACACCCTGAACACTGAAGCTTTCTTT. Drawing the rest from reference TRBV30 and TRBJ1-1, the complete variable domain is SQTIHQWPATLVQPVGSPLSLECTVEGTSNPNLYWYRQAAGRGLQLLFYSVGIGQISSEVPQNLSASRPQDRQFILSSKKLLLSDSGFYLCAWRNTLNTEAFFGQGTRLTVV.

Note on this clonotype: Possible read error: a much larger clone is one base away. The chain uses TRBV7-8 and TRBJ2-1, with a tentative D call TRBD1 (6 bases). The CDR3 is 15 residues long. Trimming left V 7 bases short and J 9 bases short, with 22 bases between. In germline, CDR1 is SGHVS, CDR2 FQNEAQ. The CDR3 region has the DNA TGTGCCAGCACCATTACGCCGAACAGGGACGGTGAGCAGTTCTTC. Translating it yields CASTITPNRDGEQFF.

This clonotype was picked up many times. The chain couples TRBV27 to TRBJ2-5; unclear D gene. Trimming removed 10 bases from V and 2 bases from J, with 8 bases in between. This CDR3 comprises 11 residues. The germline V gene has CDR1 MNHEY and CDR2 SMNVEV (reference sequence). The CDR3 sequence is CATRSQETQYF. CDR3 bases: TGTGCCACCCGATCTCAAGAGACCCAGTACTTC.

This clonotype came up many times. CDR3 sequence: CASSLLMTGTFVKLFF. CDR3 nucleotides: TGTGCCAGCAGCCTTCTGATGACAGGGACGTTTGTAAAACTGTTTTTT. The chain is built from TRBV3-1 and TRBJ1-4, with 7 bases lining up with TRBD1. Per germline, CDR1 LGHDT and CDR2 YNNKEL (reference sequence). The V and J ends lost 4 bases and 10 bases, in that order; junction bases with no gene match: 15. This CDR3 has 16 residues.

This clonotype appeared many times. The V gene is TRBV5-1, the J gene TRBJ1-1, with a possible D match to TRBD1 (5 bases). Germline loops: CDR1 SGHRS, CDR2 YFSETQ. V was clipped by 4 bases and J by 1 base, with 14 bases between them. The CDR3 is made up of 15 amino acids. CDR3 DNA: TGCGCCAGCAGCCCCCCAGGGAGTCAGAACACTGAAGCTTTCTTT. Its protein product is CASSPPGSQNTEAFF.

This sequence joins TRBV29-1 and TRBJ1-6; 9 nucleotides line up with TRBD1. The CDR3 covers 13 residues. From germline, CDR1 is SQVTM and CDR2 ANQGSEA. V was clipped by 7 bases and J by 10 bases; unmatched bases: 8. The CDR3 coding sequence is TGCAGCGCGGGACAGGGAAGGGAATCACCCCTCCACTTT. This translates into CSAGQGRESPLHF. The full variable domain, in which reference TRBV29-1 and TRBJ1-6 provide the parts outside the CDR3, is SAVISQKPSRDICQRGTSLTIQCQVDSQVTMMFWYRQQPGQSLTLIATANQGSEATYESGFVIDKFPISRPNLTFSTLTVSNMSPEDSSIYLCSAGQGRESPLHFGNGTRLTVT.

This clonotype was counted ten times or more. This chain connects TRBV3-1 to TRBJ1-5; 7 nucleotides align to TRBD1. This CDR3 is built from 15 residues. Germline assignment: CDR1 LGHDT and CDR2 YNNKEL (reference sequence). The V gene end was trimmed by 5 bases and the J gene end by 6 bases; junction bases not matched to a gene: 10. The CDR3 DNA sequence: TGTGCCAGCAGCAGGGGGGACAGTGGCATTCAGCCCCAGCATTTT. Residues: CASSRGDSGIQPQHF.